This entry lists 26 T cell receptor beta chains sequenced from one sample in a study of shared clonotypes between healthy human individuals. The repertoire was sequenced with immunoSEQ multiplex PCR; TCRdb's copy has only in-frame clones and lacks some. The sample has about 1.5 million clones, approximately 98% seen once; the top ten hold less than 0.55%. Sequenced input: naive CD4+ T cells sorted from blood. Sample subset: CD45RA+ positively selected. Receptors were obtained from a man aged 30 to 45 in good health.

V and J are TRBV9 and TRBJ2-7; TRBD1 aligns across 8 bases. Germline V CDR1 and CDR2: SGDLS, YYNGEE. The CDR3 runs 14 residues. J gave up 6 bases and V 2 bases, and 7 bases lay outside the gene matches. The CDR3 reads CASSVRTGNSEQYF. The CDR3, as DNA: TGTGCCAGCAGCGTGAGGACAGGGAATAGCGAGCAGTACTTC.

The chain joins TRBV5-3 to TRBJ2-4; 7 bases agree with TRBD1. TRBV5-3 is sorted into the ORF group, with uncertain function. V lost 2 bases to trimming and J lost 0 bases; unmatched junction nucleotides: 14. This CDR3 is 19 amino acids long. The CDR3 spells CARSFPGTDILLAKNIQYF. The DNA of the CDR3 is TGTGCCAGAAGCTTTCCCGGGACAGATATACTCCTAGCCAAAAACATTCAGTACTTC.

The rearrangement joins TRBV6-5 to TRBJ1-2; no definite D call. The CDR3 is 15 amino acids. Germline V gives CDR1 MNHEY, CDR2 SVGAGI. Deletions cut 6 bases from V and 2 bases from J, with 16 bases between. The CDR3 DNA reads as TGTGCCAGCAGAAAGGTGGCAGAAAAAAACTATGGCTACACCTTC. Protein product: CASRKVAEKNYGYTF.

The chain has TRBV9 and TRBJ2-7, with 8 bases matching TRBD1. The germline gives CDR1 SGDLS, CDR2 YYNGEE. V was clipped by 2 bases and J by 6 bases; unmatched bases: 10. The CDR3 extends over 15 amino acids. The CDR3 loop reads CASSVSTMTGAEQYF. In DNA, the CDR3 is TGTGCCAGCAGCGTTAGTACTATGACAGGGGCCGAGCAGTACTTC.

This rearrangement joins TRBV9 to TRBJ1-2; D gene uncertain. The CDR3 length is 13 residues. Trimming stripped 4 bases from V and 6 bases from J, with 13 bases between. The germline CDR1 and CDR2 sequences are SGDLS and YYNGEE. The CDR3 coding sequence is TGTGCCAGCAGCCCTGGGCAGAGGGATGGCTACACCTTC. Translating it yields CASSPGQRDGYTF.

This clone appeared once. The V gene is TRBV9, the J gene TRBJ2-1, with 10 bases fitting TRBD2. CDR3 size: 17 residues. Germline-derived CDR1 and CDR2 are SGDLS and YYNGEE. V shed 4 bases, J shed 9 bases, and the junction held 16 bases outside the gene matches. Here the CDR3 reads CASSNQGASGRVSEQFF. CDR3 sequence (DNA): TGTGCCAGCAGCAATCAAGGGGCAAGCGGGAGGGTAAGTGAGCAGTTCTTC. Full variable domain (remainder filled in from reference TRBV9 and TRBJ2-1): DSGVTQTPKHLITATGQRVTLRCSPRSGDLSVYWYQQSLDQGLQFLIQYYNGEERAKGNILERFSAQQFPDLHSELNLSSLELGDSALYFCASSNQGASGRVSEQFFGPGTRLTVL.

This clone was counted once. The chain uses TRBV7-9 and TRBJ2-1; D call uncertain. Germline V CDR1 and CDR2: SEHNR, FQNEAQ (reference sequence). The CDR3 totals 15 residues. Trimming removed 3 bases at V and 0 bases at J, with 9 bases between. This chain's CDR3 is CASSFRLSSYNEQFF. Written as DNA, the CDR3 is TGTGCCAGCAGCTTTAGGTTAAGCTCCTACAATGAGCAGTTCTTC.

The chain employs TRBV10-1 and TRBJ2-7; 7 nucleotides agree with TRBD1. CDR1 is WNHNN, CDR2 SYGVQD, per germline (reference sequence). The junction had 4 bases not matched to a gene; V was cut back by 0 bases and J by 2 bases. The CDR3 extends over 15 amino acids. The DNA for the CDR3 is TGCGCCAGCAGTGAGTCGGGGGACAGAGCCTACGAGCAGTACTTC. As protein: CASSESGDRAYEQYF.

The V gene is TRBV7-2, the J gene TRBJ2-2; D remains ambiguous. CDR1 is SGHTA and CDR2 is FQGNSA in the germline V gene. V lost 5 bases and J 5 bases, leaving 12 bases between the germline ends. The CDR3 runs 14 residues. CDR3 in amino acids: CASSRVPGTGELFF. The CDR3 DNA follows: TGTGCCAGCAGCCGGGTCCCGGGTACCGGGGAGCTGTTTTTT. The entire variable domain, with the rest obtained from reference TRBV7-2 and TRBJ2-2, is as follows: GAGVSQSPSNKVTEKGKDVELRCDPISGHTALYWYRQSLGQGLEFLIYFQGNSAPDKSGLPSDRFSAERTGGSVSTLTIQRTQQEDSAVYLCASSRVPGTGELFFGEGSRLTVL.

V usage is TRBV5-1 and J usage is TRBJ2-3, with a possible D match to TRBD2 (6 bases). There are 15 residues in the CDR3. Germline V gene lookup returns CDR1 SGHRS and CDR2 YFSETQ. Trimming cost V 5 bases and J 0 bases, with 13 bases left between them. The CDR3 loop reads CASRGTLASTDTQYF. The CDR3 nucleotides are TGCGCCAGCAGGGGGACTCTTGCTAGCACAGATACGCAGTATTTT.

The sample holds one count of this clone. The V and J genes are TRBV5-1 and TRBJ2-2; TRBD2 might be the D (6 bases). Per germline, CDR1 SGHRS and CDR2 YFSETQ. V lost 4 bases and J lost 0, with 10 bases in between. The CDR3 is 15 amino acids. This CDR3 reads CASSPGGANTGELFF. The DNA for the CDR3 is TGCGCCAGCAGCCCCGGCGGGGCGAACACCGGGGAGCTGTTTTTT.

CDR3 nucleotide sequence: TGTGCCAGCAGTCGGGACAGGGGGTATCATGAGCAGTTCTTC. Translation gives CASSRDRGYHEQFF. This sequence joins TRBV6-5 and TRBJ2-1; 11 nucleotides match TRBD1. Trimming cost V 5 bases and J 8 bases; bases outside gene matches: 5. The CDR3 contains 14 residues. CDR1 is MNHEY and CDR2 is SVGAGI in the germline V gene.

The chain has TRBV19 and TRBJ2-7, with TRBD1 identical over 9 bases. J gave up 2 bases and V 3 bases, and 8 bases lay outside the gene matches. Germline V gene sequence: CDR1 LNHDA, CDR2 SQIVND (reference sequence). This CDR3 comprises 16 residues. The CDR3 bases are TGTGCCAGTAGTATGATGGGGGGACAGGGACCCTACGAGCAGTACTTC. Its translation: CASSMMGGQGPYEQYF.

This clone was counted once. The CDR3 spells CASSSSYEQYF. The DNA for the CDR3 is TGTGCCAGCAGCTCCTCCTACGAGCAGTACTTC. The chain recombines TRBV5-6 with TRBJ2-7; no firm D call. Germline CDR1 and CDR2: SGHDT and YYEEEE. The CDR3 runs to 11 residues. Trimming removed 3 bases from V and 0 bases from J, with 1 base in between.

This sequence joins TRBV7-8 and TRBJ2-7, with TRBD2 matching 10 bases. The junction had 13 bases not matched to a gene; V was cut back by 4 bases and J by 7 bases. Germline V gene data show CDR1 as SGHVS and CDR2 as FQNEAQ. The CDR3 runs to 16 residues. The CDR3 is CASSSASLAGLGEQYF. The CDR3 coding sequence is TGTGCCAGCAGCTCCGCCTCACTAGCGGGATTGGGAGAGCAGTACTTC.

The chain carries TRBV5-4 and TRBJ2-1; weak D call: TRBD2 (5 bases). In germline, CDR1 is SGHNT, CDR2 YYREEE (reference sequence). V lost 4 bases and J lost 6, with 11 bases in between. CDR3 length equals 13 residues. The CDR3 nucleotides read TGTGCCAGCAGCCTGTGGGGAGCCAATGAGCAGTTCTTC. This gives the protein CASSLWGANEQFF.

The chain recombines TRBV7-3 with TRBJ2-7; no clear D gene. CDR3 length: 14 residues. Trimming took 4 bases from V and 0 from J, leaving 10 bases between them. CDR1 SGHTA and CDR2 FQGTGA come from the germline V gene. The DNA for the CDR3 is TGTGCCAGCAGCTCGGACCCTAGCTCCTACGAGCAGTACTTC. This codes for CASSSDPSSYEQYF.

This clone was observed once. Other DNA sequences in the sample encode the same CDR3. The chain employs TRBV5-1 and TRBJ2-2, with D perhaps TRBD1 or TRBD2 (6 bases each). The CDR3 is made up of 13 amino acids. V lost 4 bases, J lost 3 bases, and 7 bases lay in between. Germline-derived CDR1 and CDR2 are SGHRS and YFSETQ. The CDR3 DNA follows: TGCGCCAGCAGCAGGGGGGACACCGGGGAGCTGTTTTTT. Translation gives CASSRGDTGELFF.

The table lists this clone with a count of one. V is TRBV9 and J is TRBJ2-1, with D perhaps matching TRBD2 (5 bases). From germline, CDR1 is SGDLS and CDR2 YYNGEE. The V gene lost 0 bases and the J gene lost 0 bases, with 10 bases spanning the gap. The CDR3 totals 16 residues. The CDR3 bases are TGTGCCAGCAGCGTAGAAGACTACCCCTCCTACAATGAGCAGTTCTTC. This encodes CASSVEDYPSYNEQFF.

Of note for this clone: Distinct nucleotide sequences in the sample also encode this CDR3. The chain links TRBV28 to TRBJ2-1; TRBD1 might be the D (5 bases). The CDR3 sequence is 12 residues long. The germline CDR1 and CDR2 sequences are MDHEN and SYDVKM. V was cut by 3 bases and J by 8 bases, with 8 bases left in between. The chain's CDR3 is CASSLVGDEQFF. In DNA, the CDR3 is TGTGCCAGCAGTTTGGTAGGGGATGAGCAGTTCTTC.

The V gene is TRBV5-6, the J gene TRBJ2-1; 10 bases line up with TRBD2. The CDR3 consists of 15 residues. Germline V gene lookup returns CDR1 SGHDT and CDR2 YYEEEE. Unmatched junction bases numbered 7, after V lost 1 base and J lost 9 bases. DNA of the CDR3: TGTGCCAGCAGCTTGTTCCTAGCGGGAGCAGGTGAGCAGTTCTTC. The encoded protein is CASSLFLAGAGEQFF.

The chain has TRBV2 and TRBJ2-2, with D unclear. The CDR3 is 14 amino acids. V shed 8 bases and J shed 4 bases, with 14 bases lying between them. CDR1 is SNHLY, CDR2 FYNNEI, per germline. The DNA for the CDR3 is TGTGCCAGCGGTGGGGAAATCAGCACCGGGGAGCTGTTTTTT. It codes for CASGGEISTGELFF.

The V gene is TRBV6-6, the J gene TRBJ2-1; TRBD2 matches at 7 bases. Germline CDR1 reads MNHNY; CDR2 reads SVGAGI (reference sequence). The CDR3 consists of 14 residues. V trimming: 0 bases; J trimming: 7 bases; junction bases outside the gene matches: 3. CDR3 nucleotides: TGTGCCAGCAGTTACTCCGTCGGGGGGAATGAGCAGTTCTTC. Translated: CASSYSVGGNEQFF.

This clone has a single count. The rearrangement joins TRBV29-1 to TRBJ2-1; TRBD2 matches 10 bases. Per germline, CDR1 SQVTM and CDR2 ANQGSEA. This CDR3 comprises 19 residues. The V gene end was trimmed by 4 bases and the J gene end by 9 bases; junction bases not matched to a gene: 24. The CDR3 spells CSVAFTGRRASGRKGEQFF. CDR3 DNA: TGCAGCGTTGCCTTCACAGGGAGGAGGGCTAGCGGGAGAAAGGGTGAGCAGTTCTTC.

The CDR3 DNA reads TGTGCCACCACCCGAGTGGGTCGCACAGATACGCAGTATTTT. Its protein product is CATTRVGRTDTQYF. The V gene is TRBV5-4, the J gene TRBJ2-3; no reliable D call. This CDR3 contains 14 residues. Per the germline V gene, CDR1 is SGHNT and CDR2 is YYREEE (reference sequence). V dropped 9 bases and J dropped 1 base, with 15 bases sitting between them.

This clone came up once. V is TRBV18 and J is TRBJ2-2; TRBD2 is a possible D gene (6 bases). Looked up from germline, CDR1 is KGHSH and CDR2 is LQKENI. CDR3 length: 16 residues. With 2 bases removed from V and 2 bases from J, the gap between germline ends came to 12 bases. CDR3 in DNA: TGTGCCAGCTCACCAGAAAGGGACTTTAACACCGGGGAGCTGTTTTTT. Protein sequence: CASSPERDFNTGELFF.